The 12 T cell receptor beta chains below come from one sample, sequenced in a study of T cells in Graves' hyperthyroidism and ophthalmopathy. RNA transcripts were the template for amplifying TCR beta CDR3 regions. The TCR CDR3 first-round RT-PCR relied on the HTBI primer set. TCRdb ran MiXCR on the multiplex PCR reads and lists one entry per CDR3 protein. The data show about 610,000 distinct CDR3 sequences, about 14% seen once. Sequenced: blood. These TCRs come from a woman aged 35 to 49 with Graves' ophthalmopathy.

This clonotype has a count of ten or more. The chain is built from TRBV6-2 or TRBV6-3 and TRBJ1-1; TRBD1 matches at 7 bases. The CDR3 loop spans 13 amino acids. Germline CDR1 MNHEY, CDR2 SVGEGT. V gave up 5 bases and J gave up 8 bases; unmatched junction bases: 8. The CDR3 nucleotides read TGTGCCAGCAGTCTTGCGGGGGACAGAGAAGCTTTCTTT. Translation: CASSLAGDREAFF.

This clonotype was counted at least ten times. The chain couples TRBV20-1 to TRBJ1-5; TRBD1 is a possible D gene (5 bases). Germline CDR1 is DFQATT and CDR2 is SNEGSKA (reference sequence). V was shortened by 0 bases and J by 5 bases, with 11 bases between the two germline ends. The CDR3 has 14 amino acids. CDR3 bases: TGCAGTGCTAGAGACGGGGCAGCTTATCAGCCCCAGCATTTT. Translating gives CSARDGAAYQPQHF.

This clonotype was seen ten or more times. This chain links TRBV19 with TRBJ1-2, with D possibly matching TRBD1 (6 bases). Germline V gene lookup returns CDR1 LNHDA and CDR2 SQIVND (reference sequence). The length of the CDR3 is 14 residues. Trimming took off 3 bases at V and 8 bases at J, with 16 bases between the two ends. The CDR3: CASSISAGTKGYTF. CDR3 DNA sequence: TGTGCCAGTAGTATCTCTGCCGGGACAAAAGGCTACACCTTC.

This clonotype has a count of ten or more. The genes are TRBV19 and TRBJ2-2, with D perhaps matching TRBD2 (5 bases). This CDR3 is 15 amino acids long. Trimming shortened V by 1 base and J by 7 bases, and 13 bases separated the two germline ends. Germline V gives CDR1 LNHDA, CDR2 SQIVND (reference sequence). Here the CDR3 DNA reads TGTGCCAGTAGTATAGTATCAGCGGCGGGCGGGGAGCTGTTTTTT. This gives the protein CASSIVSAAGGELFF.

This clonotype was seen many times. The genes are TRBV6-1 and TRBJ1-1; tentatively, D is TRBD1 (5 bases). There are 15 residues in the CDR3. With 2 bases removed from V and 4 bases from J, the gap between germline ends came to 14 bases. CDR1 is MNHNS and CDR2 is SASEGT in the germline V gene. CDR3 sequence reads: CASSEPNRGSTEAFF. CDR3 DNA: TGTGCCAGCAGTGAACCTAACCGGGGCAGCACTGAAGCTTTCTTT.

The table lists this clonotype with many counts. V is TRBV6-5 and J is TRBJ2-7; 7 bases match TRBD1. Germline V lookup: CDR1 MNHEY, CDR2 SVGAGI. The CDR3 extends over 16 amino acids. The J segment lost 2 bases and the V segment lost 4 bases, leaving 11 bases of the junction unmatched. In DNA, the CDR3 is TGTGCCAGCAGTTCCCCCCAGGACAGGAGACCCTACGAGCAGTACTTC. Encoded protein: CASSSPQDRRPYEQYF.

The rearrangement links TRBV30 to TRBJ2-6; no firm D call. This CDR3 has 14 amino acids. Per the germline V gene, CDR1 is GTSNPN and CDR2 is SVGIG (reference sequence). Trimming took 3 bases from V and 3 from J, leaving 9 bases between them. The CDR3, as DNA: TGTGCCTGGAGCAGAAACTATGGGGCCAACGTCCTGACTTTC. This encodes CAWSRNYGANVLTF.

The rearrangement uses TRBV6-1 and TRBJ2-7; tentatively, D is TRBD2 (6 bases). The CDR3 length is 13 residues. The V end lost 6 bases, the J end lost 2 bases, and 11 bases lay between the germline ends. Germline V gene sequence: CDR1 MNHNS, CDR2 SASEGT. The DNA of the CDR3 is TGTGCCAGCAGCGACGGGGGTACCTACGAGCAGTACTTC. This sequence encodes CASSDGGTYEQYF.

A few counts support this clonotype. V usage is TRBV6-2 or TRBV6-3 and J usage is TRBJ1-1; unclear D gene. Germline V gives CDR1 MNHEY, CDR2 SVGEGT. This CDR3 region has 15 residues. The V and J ends lost 0 bases and 1 base respectively, with 9 bases between them. CDR3 in DNA: TGTGCCAGCAGTTACTCCAGCAAGAAGAACACTGAAGCTTTCTTT. Residues: CASSYSSKKNTEAFF.

The rearrangement links TRBV7-2 to TRBJ1-5; tentatively, D is TRBD1 (5 bases). The V end lost 5 bases, the J end lost 3 bases, and 11 bases lay between the germline ends. Germline V gene lookup returns CDR1 SGHTA and CDR2 FQGNSA. CDR3 size: 14 residues. In DNA form, the CDR3 reads TGTGCCAGCAGCCGGGACGGCTACAATCAGCCCCAGCATTTT. Amino acids: CASSRDGYNQPQHF.

This clonotype was seen many times. CDR3 in DNA: TGTGCCAGCACCTTGAAAGTAGGCACTGAAGCTTTCTTT. Protein product: CASTLKVGTEAFF. V gene TRBV12-3 or TRBV12-4 combines with J gene TRBJ1-1, with D hard to call. V dropped 7 bases and J dropped 4 bases, with 13 bases sitting between them. This CDR3 has 13 amino acids.

This sequence joins TRBV9 and TRBJ2-7; D perhaps matches TRBD2 (6 bases). The V and J ends lost 4 bases and 5 bases respectively, with 13 bases between them. The length of the CDR3 is 13 residues. Germline V lookup: CDR1 SGDLS, CDR2 YYNGEE. CDR3 sequence reads: CASSPRRENEQYF. CDR3 in DNA: TGTGCCAGCAGCCCCCGGCGGGAAAACGAGCAGTACTTC. Drawing the rest from reference TRBV9 and TRBJ2-7, the complete variable domain is DSGVTQTPKHLITATGQRVTLRCSPRSGDLSVYWYQQSLDQGLQFLIQYYNGEERAKGNILERFSAQQFPDLHSELNLSSLELGDSALYFCASSPRRENEQYFGPGTRLTVT.